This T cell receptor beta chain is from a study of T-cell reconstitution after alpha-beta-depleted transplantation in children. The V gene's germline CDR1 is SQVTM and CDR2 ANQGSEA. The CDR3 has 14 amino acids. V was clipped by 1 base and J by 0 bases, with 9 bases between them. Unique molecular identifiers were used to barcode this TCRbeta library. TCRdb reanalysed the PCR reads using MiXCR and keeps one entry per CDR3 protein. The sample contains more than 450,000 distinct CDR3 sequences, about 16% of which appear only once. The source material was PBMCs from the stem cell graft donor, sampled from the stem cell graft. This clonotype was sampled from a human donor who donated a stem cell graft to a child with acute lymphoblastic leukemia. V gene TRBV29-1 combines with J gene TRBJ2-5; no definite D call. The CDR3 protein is CSVEGVWDQETQYF. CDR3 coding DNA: TGCAGCGTTGAAGGCGTGTGGGACCAAGAGACCCAGTACTTC.